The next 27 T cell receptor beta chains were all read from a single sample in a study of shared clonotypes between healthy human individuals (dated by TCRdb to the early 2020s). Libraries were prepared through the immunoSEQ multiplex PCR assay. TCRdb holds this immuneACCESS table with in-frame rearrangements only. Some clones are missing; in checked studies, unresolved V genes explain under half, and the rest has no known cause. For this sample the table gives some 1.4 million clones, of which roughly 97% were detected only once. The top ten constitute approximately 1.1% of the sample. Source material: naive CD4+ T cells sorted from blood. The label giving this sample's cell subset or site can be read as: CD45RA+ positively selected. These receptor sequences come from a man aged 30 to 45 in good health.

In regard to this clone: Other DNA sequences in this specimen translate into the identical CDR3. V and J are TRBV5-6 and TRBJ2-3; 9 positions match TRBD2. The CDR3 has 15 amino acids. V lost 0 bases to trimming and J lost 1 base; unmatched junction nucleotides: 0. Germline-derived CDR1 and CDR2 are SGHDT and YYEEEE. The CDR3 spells CASSLGLAGTDTQYF. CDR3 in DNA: TGTGCCAGCAGCTTGGGACTAGCGGGCACAGATACGCAGTATTTT.

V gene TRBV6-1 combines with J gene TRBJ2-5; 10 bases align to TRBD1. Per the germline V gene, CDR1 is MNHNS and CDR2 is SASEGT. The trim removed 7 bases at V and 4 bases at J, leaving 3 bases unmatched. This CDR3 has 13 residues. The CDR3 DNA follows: TGTGCCAGCACTCGGGACAGGGGAGAGACCCAGTACTTC. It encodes CASTRDRGETQYF.

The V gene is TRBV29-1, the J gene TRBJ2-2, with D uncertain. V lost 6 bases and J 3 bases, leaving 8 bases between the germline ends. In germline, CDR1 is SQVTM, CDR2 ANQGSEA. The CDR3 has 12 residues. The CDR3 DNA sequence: TGCAGCGTCGAGAGATACACCGGGGAGCTGTTTTTT. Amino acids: CSVERYTGELFF.

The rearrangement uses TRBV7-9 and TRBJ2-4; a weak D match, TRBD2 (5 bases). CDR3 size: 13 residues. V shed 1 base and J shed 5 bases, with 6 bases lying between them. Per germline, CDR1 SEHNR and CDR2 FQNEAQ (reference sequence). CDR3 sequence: CASSLVGENIQYF. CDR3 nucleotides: TGTGCCAGCAGCTTAGTGGGAGAAAACATTCAGTACTTC. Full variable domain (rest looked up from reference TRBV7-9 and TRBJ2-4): DTGVSQNPRHKITKRGQNVTFRCDPISEHNRLYWYRQTLGQGPEFLTYFQNEAQLEKSRLLSDRFSAERPKGSFSTLEIQRTEQGDSAMYLCASSLVGENIQYFGAGTRLSVL.

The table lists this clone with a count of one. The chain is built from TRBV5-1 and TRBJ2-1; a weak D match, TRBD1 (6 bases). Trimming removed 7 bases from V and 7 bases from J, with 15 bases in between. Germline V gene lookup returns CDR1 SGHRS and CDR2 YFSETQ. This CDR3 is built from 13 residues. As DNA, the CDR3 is TGCGCCAGCGGGGGACAATGGGAGAATGAGCAGTTCTTC. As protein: CASGGQWENEQFF. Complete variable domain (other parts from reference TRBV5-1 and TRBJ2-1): KAGVTQTPRYLIKTRGQQVTLSCSPISGHRSVSWYQQTPGQGLQFLFEYFSETQRNKGNFPGRFSGRQFSNSRSEMNVSTLELGDSALYLCASGGQWENEQFFGPGTRLTVL.

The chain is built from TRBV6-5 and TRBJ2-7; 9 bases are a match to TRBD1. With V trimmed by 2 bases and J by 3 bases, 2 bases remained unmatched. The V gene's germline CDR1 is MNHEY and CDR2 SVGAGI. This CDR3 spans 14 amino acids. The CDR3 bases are TGTGCCAGCAGTTACCAGGGACAGGGCTACGAGCAGTACTTC. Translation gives CASSYQGQGYEQYF.

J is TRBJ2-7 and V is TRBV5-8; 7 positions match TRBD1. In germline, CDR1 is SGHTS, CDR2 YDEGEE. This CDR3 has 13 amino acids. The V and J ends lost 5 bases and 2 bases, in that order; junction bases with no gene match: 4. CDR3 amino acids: CASRKTGTYEQYF. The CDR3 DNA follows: TGTGCCAGCAGGAAGACAGGGACCTACGAGCAGTACTTC.

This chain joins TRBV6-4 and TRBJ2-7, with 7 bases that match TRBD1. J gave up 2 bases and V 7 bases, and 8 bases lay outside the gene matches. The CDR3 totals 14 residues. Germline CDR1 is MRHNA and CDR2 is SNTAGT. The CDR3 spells CASILRDSPYEQYF. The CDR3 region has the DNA TGTGCCAGCATTCTCCGGGACAGTCCCTACGAGCAGTACTTC.

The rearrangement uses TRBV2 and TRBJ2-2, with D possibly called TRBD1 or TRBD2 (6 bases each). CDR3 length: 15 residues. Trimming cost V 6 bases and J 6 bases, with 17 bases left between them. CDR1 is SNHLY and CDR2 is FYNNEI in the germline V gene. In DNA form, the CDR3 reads TGTGCCAGCAGGAGGGGGGCCGCGCACGCCGGGGAGCTGTTTTTT. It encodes CASRRGAAHAGELFF. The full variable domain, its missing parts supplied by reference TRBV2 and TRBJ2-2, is EPEVTQTPSHQVTQMGQEVILRCVPISNHLYFYWYRQILGQKVEFLVSFYNNEISEKSEIFDDQFSVERPDGSNFTLKIRSTKLEDSAMYFCASRRGAAHAGELFFGEGSRLTVL.

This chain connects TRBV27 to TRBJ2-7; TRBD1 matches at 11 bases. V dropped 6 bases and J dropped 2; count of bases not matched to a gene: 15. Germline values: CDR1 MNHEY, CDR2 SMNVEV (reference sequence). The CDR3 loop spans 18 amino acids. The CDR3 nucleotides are TGTGCCAGCAGCCGAGGACAGGGGGCTGGGGGGTTAACCTACGAGCAGTACTTC. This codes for CASSRGQGAGGLTYEQYF.

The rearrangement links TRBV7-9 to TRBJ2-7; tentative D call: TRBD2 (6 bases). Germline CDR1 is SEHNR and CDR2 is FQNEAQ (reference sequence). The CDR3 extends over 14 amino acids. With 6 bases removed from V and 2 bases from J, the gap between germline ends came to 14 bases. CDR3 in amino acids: CASRGGEGTYEQYF. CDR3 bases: TGTGCCAGCAGGGGGGGAGAGGGAACCTACGAGCAGTACTTC.

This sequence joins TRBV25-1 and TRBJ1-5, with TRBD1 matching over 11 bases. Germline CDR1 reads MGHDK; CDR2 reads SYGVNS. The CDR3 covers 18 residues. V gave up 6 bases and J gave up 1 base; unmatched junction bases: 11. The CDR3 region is CASRNPGQGVRSNQPQHF. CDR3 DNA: TGTGCCAGCAGAAATCCGGGACAGGGGGTGAGAAGCAATCAGCCCCAGCATTTT.

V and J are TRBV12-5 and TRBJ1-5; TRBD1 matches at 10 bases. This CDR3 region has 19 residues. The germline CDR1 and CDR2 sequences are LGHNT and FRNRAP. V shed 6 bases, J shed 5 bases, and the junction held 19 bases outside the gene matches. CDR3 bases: TGTGCTAGTGGCAACATCCGGGACAGGGGAAGAGTAATGGATCAGCCCCAGCATTTT. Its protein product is CASGNIRDRGRVMDQPQHF.

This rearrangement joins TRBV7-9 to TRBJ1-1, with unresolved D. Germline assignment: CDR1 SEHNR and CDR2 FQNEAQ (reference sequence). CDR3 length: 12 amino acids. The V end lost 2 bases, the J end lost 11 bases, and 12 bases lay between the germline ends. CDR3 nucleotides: TGTGCCAGCAGCTTACTCCCGGGTAACGCTTTCTTT. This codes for CASSLLPGNAFF.

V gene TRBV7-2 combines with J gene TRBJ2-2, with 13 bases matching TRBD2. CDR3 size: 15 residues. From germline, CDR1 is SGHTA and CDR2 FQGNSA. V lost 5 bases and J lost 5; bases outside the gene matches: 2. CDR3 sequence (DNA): TGTGCCAGCAGCCCGGGACTAGCGGGAACCGGGGAGCTGTTTTTT. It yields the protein CASSPGLAGTGELFF.

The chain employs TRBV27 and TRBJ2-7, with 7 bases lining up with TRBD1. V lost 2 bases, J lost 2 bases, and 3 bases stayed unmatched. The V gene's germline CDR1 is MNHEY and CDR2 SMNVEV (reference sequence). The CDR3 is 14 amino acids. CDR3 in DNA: TGTGCCAGCAGTTTAAGGGGGCAACCCTACGAGCAGTACTTC. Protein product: CASSLRGQPYEQYF.

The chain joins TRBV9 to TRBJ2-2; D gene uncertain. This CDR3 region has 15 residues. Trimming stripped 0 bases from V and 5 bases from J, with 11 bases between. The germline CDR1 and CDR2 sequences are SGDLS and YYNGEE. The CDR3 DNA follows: TGTGCCAGCAGCGTAGAACAGTCTCTGACCGGGGAGCTGTTTTTT. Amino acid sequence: CASSVEQSLTGELFF.

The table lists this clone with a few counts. CDR3 DNA sequence: TGTGCCAGCACGCTCGACGGGTATCAGCCCCAGCATTTT. Its protein product is CASTLDGYQPQHF. The chain links TRBV2 to TRBJ1-5; D is ambiguous. Between the trimmed V and J ends, which lost 7 bases and 5 bases, there was a span of 12 bases. Germline CDR1 is SNHLY and CDR2 is FYNNEI. The CDR3 is 13 residues long.

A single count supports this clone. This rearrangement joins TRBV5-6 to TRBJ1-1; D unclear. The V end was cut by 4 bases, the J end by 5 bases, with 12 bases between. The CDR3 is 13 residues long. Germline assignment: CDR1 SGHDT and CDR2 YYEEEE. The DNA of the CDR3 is TGTGCCAGCAGCGTGGAGGTTGGTACTGAAGCTTTCTTT. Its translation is CASSVEVGTEAFF.

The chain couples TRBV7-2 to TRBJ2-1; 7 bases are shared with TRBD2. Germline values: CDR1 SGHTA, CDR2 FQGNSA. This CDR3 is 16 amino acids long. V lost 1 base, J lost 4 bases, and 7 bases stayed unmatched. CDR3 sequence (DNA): TGTGCCAGCAGCTTAGTGGTCGGGAGGAGTTACAATGAGCAGTTCTTC. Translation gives CASSLVVGRSYNEQFF.

CDR3 nucleotides: TGTGCCAGCAGCCTGGCCTCCTACGCCTATAGCACAGATACGCAGTATTTT. It yields the protein CASSLASYAYSTDTQYF. The chain uses TRBV28 and TRBJ2-3; D not certain. Germline CDR1 reads MDHEN; CDR2 reads SYDVKM. The V end lost 6 bases, the J end lost 0 bases, and 19 bases lay between the germline ends. This CDR3 is built from 17 residues. The full variable domain, in which reference TRBV28 and TRBJ2-3 provide the parts outside the CDR3, is DVKVTQSSRYLVKRTGEKVFLECVQDMDHENMFWYRQDPGLGLRLIYFSYDVKMKEKGDIPEGYSVSREKKERFSLILESASTNQTSMYLCASSLASYAYSTDTQYFGPGTRLTVL.

DNA for the CDR3: TGCGCCAGCAGCCTCGCTTTTGGACAGGGGGGCAATGAGCAGTTCTTC. Residues: CASSLAFGQGGNEQFF. V and J are TRBV4-3 and TRBJ2-1, with TRBD1 identical over 10 bases. CDR3 size: 16 residues. V lost 4 bases to trimming and J lost 6 bases; unmatched junction nucleotides: 9. The germline V gene has CDR1 LGHNA and CDR2 YSLEER.

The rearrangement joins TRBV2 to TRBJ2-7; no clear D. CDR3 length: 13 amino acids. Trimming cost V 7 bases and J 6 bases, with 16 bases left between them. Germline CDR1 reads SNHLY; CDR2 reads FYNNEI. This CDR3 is CASTPSTYTEQYF. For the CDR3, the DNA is TGTGCCAGCACCCCATCCACCTACACCGAGCAGTACTTC.

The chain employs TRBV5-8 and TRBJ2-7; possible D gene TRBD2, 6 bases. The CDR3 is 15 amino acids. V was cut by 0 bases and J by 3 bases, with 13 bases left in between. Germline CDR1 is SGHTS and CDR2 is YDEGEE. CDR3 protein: CASSLAGGGHYEQYF. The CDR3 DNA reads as TGTGCCAGCAGCTTGGCCGGAGGAGGGCACTACGAGCAGTACTTC.

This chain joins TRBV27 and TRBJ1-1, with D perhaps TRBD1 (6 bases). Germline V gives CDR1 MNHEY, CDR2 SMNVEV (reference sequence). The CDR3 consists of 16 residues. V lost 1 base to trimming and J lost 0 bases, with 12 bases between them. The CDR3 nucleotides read TGTGCCAGCAGTTTATTAGGGGACAAACTGAACACTGAAGCTTTCTTT. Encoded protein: CASSLLGDKLNTEAFF.

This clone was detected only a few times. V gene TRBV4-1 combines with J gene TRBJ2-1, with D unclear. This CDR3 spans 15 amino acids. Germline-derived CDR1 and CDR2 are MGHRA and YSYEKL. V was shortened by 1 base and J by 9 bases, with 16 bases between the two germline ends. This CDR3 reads CASSQADAPDGEQFF. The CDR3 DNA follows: TGCGCCAGCAGCCAAGCTGACGCGCCAGACGGTGAGCAGTTCTTC.

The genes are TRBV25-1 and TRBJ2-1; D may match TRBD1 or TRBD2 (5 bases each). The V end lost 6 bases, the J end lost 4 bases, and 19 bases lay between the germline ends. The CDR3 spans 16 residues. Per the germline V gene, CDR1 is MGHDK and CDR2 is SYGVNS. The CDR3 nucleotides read TGTGCCAGCAGGGACTCCGGGGCGAAAAATTACAATGAGCAGTTCTTC. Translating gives CASRDSGAKNYNEQFF.